This TCR beta chain was obtained from a study of cytotoxic CD8 clonotypes in ibrutinib-treated CLL. Study-wide results and caveats: There were few public clonotypes, and on treatment they contracted or stayed stable.

TCRdb's copy holds only in-frame clones and misses some; the assay was immunoSEQ multiplex PCR. The sample yields 250,000 or so clones, 70% seen once. V dropped 5 bases and J dropped 3; count of bases not matched to a gene: 9. Germline V lookup: CDR1 SGHTA, CDR2 FQGNSA. The CDR3 is 15 residues long. With respect to this clone: As yet, its antigen is unknown.

Sequencing was performed on PBMCs, taken after 24 months of ibrutinib treatment. The chain carries TRBV7-2 and TRBJ2-7, with 8 nucleotides matching TRBD2. The clonotype originates from a human donor with chronic lymphocytic leukemia. The CDR3 region is CASSPGLADYYEQYF. Here the CDR3 DNA reads TGTGCCAGCAGCCCAGGACTAGCAGACTACTACGAGCAGTACTTC.